A single sample is the source of the 14 T cell receptor beta chains below, sequenced in a study of cytotoxic CD8 clonotypes in ibrutinib-treated CLL (dated by TCRdb to about 2021). The time point label of this sample denotes: approximately 25 months on ibrutinib. The method behind the library was the immunoSEQ multiplex PCR assay. The source is immuneACCESS, and TCRdb retained only in-frame sequences with V and J called. Part of the clones is not carried over; for the studies checked, unresolved V genes explain less than half of this, and the remainder is unexplained. This sample gives about 160,000 clones in total; under 90% of them show up just once. The ten largest clones take up about 4.3% of the sample. Here the sequenced sample was PBMCs, taken after 24 months of ibrutinib treatment. The receptors come from a human donor with chronic lymphocytic leukemia.

CDR3 DNA: TGCGCCAGCAGCCATAGAGGGGAGGACGGAGGACAACTTGGCTCACCCCTCCACTTT. As protein: CASSHRGEDGGQLGSPLHF. The chain uses TRBV4-1 and TRBJ1-6; a possible D gene is TRBD1 (5 bases). Germline V gives CDR1 MGHRA, CDR2 YSYEKL. V lost 3 bases and J 10 bases, leaving 28 bases between the germline ends. This CDR3 spans 19 amino acids.

The chain joins TRBV30 to TRBJ2-7, with D possibly being TRBD1 (5 bases). This CDR3 region has 14 residues. Trimming pared 0 bases from V and 7 bases from J, leaving 16 bases between. CDR1 and CDR2 (germline): GTSNPN, SVGIG (reference sequence). The CDR3 DNA is TGTGCCTGGAGTGTACAGAGGCAGGGTAAAGAGCAGTACTTC. Translating it yields CAWSVQRQGKEQYF.

The gene calls are TRBV6-5 and TRBJ2-7; 9 bases fit TRBD1. The junction had 10 bases not matched to a gene; V was cut back by 6 bases and J by 7 bases. Germline V gene sequence: CDR1 MNHEY, CDR2 SVGAGI. The CDR3 runs 14 residues. The CDR3 sequence is CASRTGQGPWEQYF. As DNA, the CDR3 is TGTGCCAGCAGAACGGGACAGGGACCCTGGGAGCAGTACTTC.

V is TRBV15 and J is TRBJ2-1, with 9 bases matching TRBD2. Trimming at V came to 0 bases and at J to 6 bases, leaving 18 bases not matched to a gene. Germline V gene sequence: CDR1 LNHNV, CDR2 YYDKDF (reference sequence). The CDR3 contains 20 residues. In DNA form, the CDR3 reads TGTGCCACCAGCAGAGAGAATGCGGGGGGGCTGCTACCACGTTCCAATGAGCAGTTCTTC. Encoded protein: CATSRENAGGLLPRSNEQFF.

The rearrangement joins TRBV11-1 to TRBJ2-7, with D maybe TRBD1 (7 bases). Germline assignment: CDR1 SGHAT and CDR2 FQDESV (reference sequence). V lost 5 bases to trimming and J lost 7 bases, with 18 bases between them. There are 14 residues in the CDR3. CDR3 DNA: TGTGCCAGCAGCCCCACCCAGGGGGGTAGGGAGCAGTACTTC. It encodes CASSPTQGGREQYF.

The chain joins TRBV6-6 to TRBJ2-6; 9 bases are shared with TRBD1. J was trimmed by 11 bases and V by 6 bases; bases with no gene match: 14. CDR1 MNHNY and CDR2 SVGAGI come from the germline V gene (reference sequence). This CDR3 has 16 residues. The CDR3 nucleotides read TGTGCCAGCAGCCCGAAAACCGGGACAGGGCAGTACGTCCTGACTTTC. Its protein is CASSPKTGTGQYVLTF.

The V call is TRBV7-2, the J call TRBJ2-7, with TRBD1 as a possible D gene (6 bases). CDR3 length: 14 residues. Between the trimmed V and J ends, which lost 1 base and 5 bases, there was a span of 12 bases. Germline-derived CDR1 and CDR2 are SGHTA and FQGNSA. The CDR3 bases are TGTGCCAGCAGCTTAGAAGGGGGTCTCGACGAGCAGTACTTC. Translated, it gives CASSLEGGLDEQYF.

The rearrangement joins TRBV15 to TRBJ1-5; 7 nucleotides agree with TRBD1. Germline lookup yields CDR1 LNHNV and CDR2 YYDKDF (reference sequence). With 5 bases clipped from V and 6 bases from J, the junction kept 10 bases outside the gene matches. The CDR3 has 15 amino acids. The CDR3 bases are TGTGCCACCAGCGTGGGGACAGCGGGGGTTCAGCCCCAGCATTTT. Protein product: CATSVGTAGVQPQHF.

Concerning this clone: The sample carries other DNA sequences with the same CDR3. This sequence joins TRBV9 and TRBJ2-3; D is undetermined. Germline CDR1 reads SGDLS; CDR2 reads YYNGEE. Deletions cut 0 bases from V and 0 bases from J, with 5 bases between. The CDR3 contains 14 residues. The CDR3 DNA reads as TGTGCCAGCAGCGTAGGGGGTAGCACAGATACGCAGTATTTT. This encodes CASSVGGSTDTQYF.

This chain connects TRBV18 to TRBJ1-6; a possible D gene is TRBD1 (6 bases). The CDR3 totals 16 residues. Germline CDR1 KGHSH, CDR2 LQKENI. V lost 3 bases and J 14 bases, leaving 23 bases between the germline ends. The CDR3 is CASSPLSQRQVLALHF. The CDR3 DNA reads TGTGCCAGCTCACCCCTTTCCCAAAGACAGGTACTAGCCCTCCACTTT.

The CDR3 spells CASSYSAANTEAFF. CDR3 nucleotides: TGTGCCAGCAGTTACTCGGCGGCGAACACTGAAGCTTTCTTT. This sequence joins TRBV6-6 and TRBJ1-1; D not certain. Trimming pared 0 bases from V and 1 base from J, leaving 6 bases between. CDR1 is MNHNY and CDR2 is SVGAGI in the germline V gene (reference sequence). The CDR3 is 14 amino acids.

The chain links TRBV28 to TRBJ2-7; 8 bases align to TRBD2. CDR3 length: 13 residues. CDR1 and CDR2 from the germline V gene are MDHEN and SYDVKM. J gave up 3 bases and V 8 bases, and 6 bases lay outside the gene matches. The CDR3 loop reads CASGTSWFYEQYF. DNA of the CDR3: TGTGCCAGCGGGACTAGTTGGTTCTACGAGCAGTACTTC.

V usage is TRBV6-1 and J usage is TRBJ2-3; TRBD1 or TRBD2 may be the D gene (7 bases each). The CDR3 runs 16 residues. Deletions cut 1 base from V and 3 bases from J, with 14 bases between. Per the germline V gene, CDR1 is MNHNS and CDR2 is SASEGT. CDR3: CASSEGGGGLTDTQYF. DNA for the CDR3: TGTGCCAGCAGTGAAGGGGGAGGGGGCCTTACAGATACGCAGTATTTT.

The chain couples TRBV5-1 to TRBJ2-2, with 9 bases fitting TRBD2. J was trimmed by 3 bases and V by 0 bases; bases with no gene match: 6. Germline CDR1 reads SGHRS; CDR2 reads YFSETQ. This CDR3 is built from 17 residues. The chain's CDR3 is CASSLVGSGRDTGELFF. The CDR3 nucleotides read TGCGCCAGCAGCTTGGTTGGTAGCGGGAGAGACACCGGGGAGCTGTTTTTT.